There are many counts of the clone carrying this T cell receptor (beta chain). This specimen comes from a study of CD8 T cells in ankylosing spondylitis. TCRdb re-called the 5' RACE reads with MiXCR, one entry per CDR3 protein. Here the sample spans about 320,000 distinct CDR3 sequences, approximately 10% being singletons. The CDR3 is 13 amino acids. Germline loops: CDR1 SGHRS, CDR2 YFSETQ. Trimming removed 0 bases at V and 12 bases at J, with 13 bases between. The sequence was collected from a female donor with ankylosing spondylitis or in good health (not recorded which). Material for sequencing was blood, either unsorted or a sorted T cell fraction (not recorded which). V is TRBV5-1 and J is TRBJ1-5; TRBD1 is a possible D gene (5 bases). CDR3 nucleotides: TGCGCCAGCAGCTTGGATGGGGCAGGAGACCAGCATTTT. The encoded protein is CASSLDGAGDQHF.